Here is one TCR beta chain with its context. Its antigen remains unknown. The germline gives CDR1 LGHNA, CDR2 YNFKEQ. Germline trimming cut 0 bases from V and 7 bases from J; bases unmatched to any gene: 4. The CDR3 is made up of 16 amino acids. The sequenced template was cDNA made from the entire isolated RNA. Repertoires were generated with immunoSEQ multiplex PCR, while TCRdb's copy carries only in-frame clones and drops some. Among 250,000 to 300,000 clones listed, approximately 25% were seen once. The record originates from a study of beta chain features in type 1 diabetes. Study-wide results and limits: Significant though moderate, a shortening of TCRB CDR3s appeared in all four CD4+ subsets of Type 1 diabetes patients.

The receptor was isolated from a woman in her twenties or thirties with type 1 diabetes. The J gene is TRBJ2-1, the V gene TRBV4-2; 12 nucleotides agree with TRBD2. Sequencing used naive CD4+ T cells from blood. The chain's CDR3 is CASSQDPLAGGNEQFF. The CDR3 nucleotides are TGTGCCAGCAGCCAAGATCCACTAGCGGGAGGTAATGAGCAGTTCTTC.